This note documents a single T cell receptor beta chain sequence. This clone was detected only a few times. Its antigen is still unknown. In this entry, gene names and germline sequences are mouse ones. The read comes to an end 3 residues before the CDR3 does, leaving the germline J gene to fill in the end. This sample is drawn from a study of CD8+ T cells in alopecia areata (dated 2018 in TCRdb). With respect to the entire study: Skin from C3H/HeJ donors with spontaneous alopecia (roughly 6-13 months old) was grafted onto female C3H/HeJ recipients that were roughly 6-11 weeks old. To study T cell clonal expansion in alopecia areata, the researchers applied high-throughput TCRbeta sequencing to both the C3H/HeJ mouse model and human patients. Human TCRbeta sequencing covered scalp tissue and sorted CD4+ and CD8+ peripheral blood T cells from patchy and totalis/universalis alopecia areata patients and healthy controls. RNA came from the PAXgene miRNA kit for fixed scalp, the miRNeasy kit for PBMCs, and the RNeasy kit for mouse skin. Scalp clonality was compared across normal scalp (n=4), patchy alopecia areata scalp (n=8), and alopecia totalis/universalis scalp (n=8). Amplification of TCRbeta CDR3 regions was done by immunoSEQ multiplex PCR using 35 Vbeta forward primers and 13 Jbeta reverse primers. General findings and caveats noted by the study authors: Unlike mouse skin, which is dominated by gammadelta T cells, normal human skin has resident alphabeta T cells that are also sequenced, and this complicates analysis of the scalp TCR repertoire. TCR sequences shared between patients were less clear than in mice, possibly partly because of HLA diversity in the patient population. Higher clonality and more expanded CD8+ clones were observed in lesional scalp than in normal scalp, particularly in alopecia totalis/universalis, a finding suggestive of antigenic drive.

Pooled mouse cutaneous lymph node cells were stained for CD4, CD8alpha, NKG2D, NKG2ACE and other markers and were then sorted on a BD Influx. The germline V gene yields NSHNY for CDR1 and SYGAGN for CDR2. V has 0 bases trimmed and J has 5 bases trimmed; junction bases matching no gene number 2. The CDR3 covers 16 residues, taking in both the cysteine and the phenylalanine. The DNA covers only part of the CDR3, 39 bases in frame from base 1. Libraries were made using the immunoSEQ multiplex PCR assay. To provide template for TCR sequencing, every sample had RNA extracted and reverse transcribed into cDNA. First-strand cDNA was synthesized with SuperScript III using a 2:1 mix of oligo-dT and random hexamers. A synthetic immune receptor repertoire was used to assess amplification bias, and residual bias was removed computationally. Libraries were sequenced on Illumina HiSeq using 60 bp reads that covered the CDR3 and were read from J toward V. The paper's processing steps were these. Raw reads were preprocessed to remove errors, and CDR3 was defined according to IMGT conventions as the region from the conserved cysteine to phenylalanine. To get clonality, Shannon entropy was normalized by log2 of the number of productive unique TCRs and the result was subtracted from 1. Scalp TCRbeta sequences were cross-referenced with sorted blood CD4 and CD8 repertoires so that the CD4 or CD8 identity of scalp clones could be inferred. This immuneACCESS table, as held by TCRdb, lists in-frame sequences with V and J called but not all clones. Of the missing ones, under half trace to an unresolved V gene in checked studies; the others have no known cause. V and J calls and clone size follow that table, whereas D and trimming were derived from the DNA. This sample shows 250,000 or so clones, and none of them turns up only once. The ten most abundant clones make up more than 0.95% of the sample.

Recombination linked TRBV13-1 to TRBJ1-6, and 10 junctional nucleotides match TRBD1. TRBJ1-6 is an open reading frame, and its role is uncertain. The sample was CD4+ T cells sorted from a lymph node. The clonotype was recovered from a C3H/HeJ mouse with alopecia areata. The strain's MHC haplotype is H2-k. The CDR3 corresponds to CASSDGGTGDNSPLYF. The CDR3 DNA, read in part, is TGTGCCAGCAGTGATGGGGGGACAGGGGATAATTCGCCC.